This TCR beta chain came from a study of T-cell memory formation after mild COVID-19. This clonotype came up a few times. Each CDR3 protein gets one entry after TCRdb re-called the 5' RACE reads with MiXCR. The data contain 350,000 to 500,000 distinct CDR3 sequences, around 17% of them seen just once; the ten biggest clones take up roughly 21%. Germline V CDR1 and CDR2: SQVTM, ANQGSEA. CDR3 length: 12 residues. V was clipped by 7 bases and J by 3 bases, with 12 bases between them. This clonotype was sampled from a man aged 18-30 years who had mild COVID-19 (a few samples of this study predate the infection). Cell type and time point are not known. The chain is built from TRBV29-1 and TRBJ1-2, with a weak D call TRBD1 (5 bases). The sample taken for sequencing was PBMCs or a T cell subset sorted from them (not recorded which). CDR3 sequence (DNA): TGCAGCGCCGGTTGGGGCCACTATGGCTACACCTTC. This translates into CSAGWGHYGYTF.